This TCR beta chain was sequenced in a study of cytotoxic CD8 clonotypes in ibrutinib-treated CLL. Study-wide background: Roughly 10 relapsed/refractory, approximately 15 treatment-naive; 17 IGHV unmutated.

Notes on the study in general: Treatment saw public clonotypes, which were uncommon, either contract or stay stable. At ibrutinib response, clonality increased, and at progression it declined back toward baseline. Pretreatment clonality was elevated relative to age-matched healthy donors and paralleled circulating CD8+ T-cell counts.

With respect to this clone: What it binds is unknown.

Assay used: immunoSEQ multiplex PCR; TCRdb lists only in-frame clones, some missing. The sample lists 40,000 or so clones, approximately 70% occurring once. The CDR3 contains 13 residues. The ends were cut back, 5 bases at V and 4 bases at J, with 11 bases in the middle. Germline CDR1 and CDR2: MNHEY and SVGAGI. This TCR was sampled from a human donor with chronic lymphocytic leukemia. The V gene is TRBV6-5, the J gene TRBJ1-2; D is undetermined. The sample here was PBMCs, taken at disease progression, from a patient treated with ibrutinib. This CDR3 reads CASSPGSLYGYTF. DNA for the CDR3: TGTGCCAGCAGTCCCGGGAGCCTCTATGGCTACACCTTC.